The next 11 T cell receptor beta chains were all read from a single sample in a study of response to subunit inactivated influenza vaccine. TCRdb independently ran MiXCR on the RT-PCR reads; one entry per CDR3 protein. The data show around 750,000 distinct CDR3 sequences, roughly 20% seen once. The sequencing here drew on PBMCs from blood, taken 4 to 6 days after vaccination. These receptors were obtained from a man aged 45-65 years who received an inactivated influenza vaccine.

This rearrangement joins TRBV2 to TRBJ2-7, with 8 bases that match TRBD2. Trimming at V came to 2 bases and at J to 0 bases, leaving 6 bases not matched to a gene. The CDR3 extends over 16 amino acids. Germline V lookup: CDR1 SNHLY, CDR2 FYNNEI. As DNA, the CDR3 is TGTGCCAGCAGTGAACTCCGTAGCGGGGACTCCTACGAGCAGTACTTC. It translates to CASSELRSGDSYEQYF.

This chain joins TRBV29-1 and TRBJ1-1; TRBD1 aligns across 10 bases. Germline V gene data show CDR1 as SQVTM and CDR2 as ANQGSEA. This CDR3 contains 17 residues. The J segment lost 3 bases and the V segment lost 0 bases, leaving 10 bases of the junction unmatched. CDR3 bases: TGCAGCGTTGAAGATGGGACAGGGGTTAAGAGCTACACTGAAGCTTTCTTT. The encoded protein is CSVEDGTGVKSYTEAFF.

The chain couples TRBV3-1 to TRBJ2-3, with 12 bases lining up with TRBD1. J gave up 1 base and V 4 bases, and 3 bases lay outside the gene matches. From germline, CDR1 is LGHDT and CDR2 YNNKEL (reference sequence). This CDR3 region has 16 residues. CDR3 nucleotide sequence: TGTGCCAGCAGCCGCGGGGACAGGGGGCGCACAGATACGCAGTATTTT. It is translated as CASSRGDRGRTDTQYF.

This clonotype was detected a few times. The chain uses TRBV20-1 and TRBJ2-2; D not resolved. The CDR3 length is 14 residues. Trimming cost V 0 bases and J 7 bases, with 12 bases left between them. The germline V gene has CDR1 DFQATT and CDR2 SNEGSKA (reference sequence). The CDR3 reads CSAREGYRGGELFF. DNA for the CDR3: TGCAGTGCTAGAGAAGGCTACCGTGGCGGGGAGCTGTTTTTT.

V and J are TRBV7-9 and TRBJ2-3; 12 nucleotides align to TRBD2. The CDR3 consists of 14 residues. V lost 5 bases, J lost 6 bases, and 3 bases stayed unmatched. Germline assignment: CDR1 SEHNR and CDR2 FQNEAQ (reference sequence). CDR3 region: CASSNLAGGDTQYF. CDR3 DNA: TGTGCCAGCAGCAACCTAGCGGGGGGGGATACGCAGTATTTT. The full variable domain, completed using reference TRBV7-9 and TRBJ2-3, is DTGVSQNPRHKITKRGQNVTFRCDPISEHNRLYWYRQTLGQGPEFLTYFQNEAQLEKSRLLSDRFSAERPKGSFSTLEIQRTEQGDSAMYLCASSNLAGGDTQYFGPGTRLTVL.

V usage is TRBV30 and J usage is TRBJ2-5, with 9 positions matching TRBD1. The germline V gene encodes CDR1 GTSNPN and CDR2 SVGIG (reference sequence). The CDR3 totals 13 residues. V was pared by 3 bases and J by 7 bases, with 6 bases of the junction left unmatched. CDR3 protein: CAWRGQGVVTQYF. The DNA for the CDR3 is TGTGCCTGGAGGGGACAGGGAGTTGTGACCCAGTACTTC. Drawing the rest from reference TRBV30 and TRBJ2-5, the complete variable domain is SQTIHQWPATLVQPVGSPLSLECTVEGTSNPNLYWYRQAAGRGLQLLFYSVGIGQISSEVPQNLSASRPQDRQFILSSKKLLLSDSGFYLCAWRGQGVVTQYFGPGTRLLVL.

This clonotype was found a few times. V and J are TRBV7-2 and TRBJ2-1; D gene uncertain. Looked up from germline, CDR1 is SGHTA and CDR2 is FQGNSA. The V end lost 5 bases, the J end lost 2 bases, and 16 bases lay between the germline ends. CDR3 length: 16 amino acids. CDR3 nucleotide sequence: TGTGCCAGCAGCCCCCAGTCCCCTTTCGCCTACAATGAGCAGTTCTTC. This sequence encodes CASSPQSPFAYNEQFF.

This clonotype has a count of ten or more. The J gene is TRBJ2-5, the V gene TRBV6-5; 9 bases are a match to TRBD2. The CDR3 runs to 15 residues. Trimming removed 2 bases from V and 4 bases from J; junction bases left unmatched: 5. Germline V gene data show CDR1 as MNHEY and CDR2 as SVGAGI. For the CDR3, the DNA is TGTGCCAGCAGTTACGGCGGGGGGGCCCCAGAGACCCAGTACTTC. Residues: CASSYGGGAPETQYF.

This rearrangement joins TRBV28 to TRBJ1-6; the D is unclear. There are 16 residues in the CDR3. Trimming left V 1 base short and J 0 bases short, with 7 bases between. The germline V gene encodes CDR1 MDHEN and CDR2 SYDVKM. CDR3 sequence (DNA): TGTGCCAGCAGTTTATCGGGGAGCTCCTATAATTCACCCCTCCACTTT. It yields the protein CASSLSGSSYNSPLHF.

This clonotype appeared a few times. DNA of the CDR3: TGCAGTGCTAGGGACAGCTATCAGCCCCAGCATTTT. It translates to CSARDSYQPQHF. The V call is TRBV20-1, the J call TRBJ1-5, with D maybe TRBD1 (6 bases). Trimming stripped 3 bases from V and 5 bases from J, with 8 bases between. CDR1 is DFQATT, CDR2 SNEGSKA, per germline (reference sequence). This CDR3 region has 12 residues.

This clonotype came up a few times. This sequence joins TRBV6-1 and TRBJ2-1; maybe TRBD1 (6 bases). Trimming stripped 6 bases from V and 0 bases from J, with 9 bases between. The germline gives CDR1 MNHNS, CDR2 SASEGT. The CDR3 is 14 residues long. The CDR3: CASRQGSSYNEQFF. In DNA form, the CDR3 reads TGTGCCAGCAGACAGGGTAGCTCCTACAATGAGCAGTTCTTC.